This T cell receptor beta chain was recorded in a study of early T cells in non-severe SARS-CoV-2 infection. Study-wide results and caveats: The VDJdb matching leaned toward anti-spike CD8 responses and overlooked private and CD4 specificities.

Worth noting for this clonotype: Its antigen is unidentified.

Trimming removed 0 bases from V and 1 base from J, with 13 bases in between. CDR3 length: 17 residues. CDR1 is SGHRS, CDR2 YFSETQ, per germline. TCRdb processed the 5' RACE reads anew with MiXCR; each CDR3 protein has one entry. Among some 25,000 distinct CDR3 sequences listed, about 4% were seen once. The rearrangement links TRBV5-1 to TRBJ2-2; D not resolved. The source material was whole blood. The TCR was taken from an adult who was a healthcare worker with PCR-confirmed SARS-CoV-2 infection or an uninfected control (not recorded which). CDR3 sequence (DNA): TGCGCCAGCAGCTTGGACCCGCTATTGATGAACACCGGGGAGCTGTTTTTT. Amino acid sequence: CASSLDPLLMNTGELFF. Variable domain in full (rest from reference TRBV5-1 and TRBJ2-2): KAGVTQTPRYLIKTRGQQVTLSCSPISGHRSVSWYQQTPGQGLQFLFEYFSETQRNKGNFPGRFSGRQFSNSRSEMNVSTLELGDSALYLCASSLDPLLMNTGELFFGEGSRLTVL.